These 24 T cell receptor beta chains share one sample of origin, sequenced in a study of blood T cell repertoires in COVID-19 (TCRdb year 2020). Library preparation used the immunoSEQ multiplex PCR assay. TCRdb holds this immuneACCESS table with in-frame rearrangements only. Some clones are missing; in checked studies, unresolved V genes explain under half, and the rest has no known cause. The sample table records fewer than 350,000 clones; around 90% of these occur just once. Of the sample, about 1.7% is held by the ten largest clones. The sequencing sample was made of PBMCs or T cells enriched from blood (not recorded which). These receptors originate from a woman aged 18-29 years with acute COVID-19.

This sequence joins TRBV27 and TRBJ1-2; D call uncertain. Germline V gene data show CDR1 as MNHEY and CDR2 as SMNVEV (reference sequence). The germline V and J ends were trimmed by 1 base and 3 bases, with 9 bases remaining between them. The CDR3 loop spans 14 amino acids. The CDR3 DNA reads TGTGCCAGCAGTTTATGGGCGGGAGACTATGGCTACACCTTC. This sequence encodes CASSLWAGDYGYTF.

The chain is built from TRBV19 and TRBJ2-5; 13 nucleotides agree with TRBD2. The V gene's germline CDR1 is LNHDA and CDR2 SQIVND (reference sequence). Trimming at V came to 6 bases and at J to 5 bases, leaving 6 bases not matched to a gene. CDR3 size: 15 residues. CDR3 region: CASRELAGGPETQYF. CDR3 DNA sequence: TGTGCCAGTAGGGAACTAGCGGGAGGGCCTGAGACCCAGTACTTC.

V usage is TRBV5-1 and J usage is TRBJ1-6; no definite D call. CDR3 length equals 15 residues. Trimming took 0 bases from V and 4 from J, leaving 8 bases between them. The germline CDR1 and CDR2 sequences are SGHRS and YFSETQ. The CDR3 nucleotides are TGCGCCAGCAGCTTGGCTCAGGTGTATAATTCACCCCTCCACTTT. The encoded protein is CASSLAQVYNSPLHF.

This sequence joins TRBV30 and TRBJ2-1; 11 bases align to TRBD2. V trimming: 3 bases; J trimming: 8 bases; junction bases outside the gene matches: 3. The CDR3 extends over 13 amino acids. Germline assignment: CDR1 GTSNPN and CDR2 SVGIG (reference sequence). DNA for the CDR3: TGTGCCTGGAGACTAGCGGGAGTTTATGAGCAGTTCTTC. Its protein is CAWRLAGVYEQFF.

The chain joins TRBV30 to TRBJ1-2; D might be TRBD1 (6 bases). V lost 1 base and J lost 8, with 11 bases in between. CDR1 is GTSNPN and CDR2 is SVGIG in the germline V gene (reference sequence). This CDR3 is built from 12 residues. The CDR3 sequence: CAWSDGTWGYTF. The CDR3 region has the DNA TGTGCCTGGAGTGATGGGACATGGGGCTACACCTTC.

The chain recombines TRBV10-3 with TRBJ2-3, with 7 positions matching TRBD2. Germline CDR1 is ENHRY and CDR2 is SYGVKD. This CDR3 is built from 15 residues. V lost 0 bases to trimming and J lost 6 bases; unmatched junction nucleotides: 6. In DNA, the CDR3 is TGTGCCATCAGTGAGTCGGGGAGGGTCCAGGATACGCAGTATTTT. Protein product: CAISESGRVQDTQYF.

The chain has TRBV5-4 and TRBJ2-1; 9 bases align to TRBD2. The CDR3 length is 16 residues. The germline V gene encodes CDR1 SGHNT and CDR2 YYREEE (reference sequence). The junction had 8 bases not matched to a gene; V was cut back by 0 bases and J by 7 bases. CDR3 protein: CASSLVPREGRNEQFF. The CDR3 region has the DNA TGTGCCAGCAGCTTGGTGCCGCGGGAGGGCCGGAATGAGCAGTTCTTC.

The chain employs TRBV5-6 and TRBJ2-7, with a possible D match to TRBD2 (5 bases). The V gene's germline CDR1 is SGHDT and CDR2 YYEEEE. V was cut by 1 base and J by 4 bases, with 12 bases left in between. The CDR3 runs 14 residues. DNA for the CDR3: TGTGCCAGCAGCTTGTATTTGAGGGCGTACGAGCAGTACTTC. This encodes CASSLYLRAYEQYF.

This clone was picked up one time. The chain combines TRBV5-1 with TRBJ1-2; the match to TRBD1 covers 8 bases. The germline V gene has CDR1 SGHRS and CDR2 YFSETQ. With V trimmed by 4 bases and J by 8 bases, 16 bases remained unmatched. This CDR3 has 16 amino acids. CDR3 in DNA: TGCGCCAGCAGCCCCTCTGGACAGGGTGATAATCAGGGCTACACCTTC. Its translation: CASSPSGQGDNQGYTF.

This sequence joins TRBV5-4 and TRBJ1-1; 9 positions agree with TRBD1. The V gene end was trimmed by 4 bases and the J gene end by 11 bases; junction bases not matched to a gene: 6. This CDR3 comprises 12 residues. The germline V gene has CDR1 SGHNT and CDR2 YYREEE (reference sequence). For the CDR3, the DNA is TGTGCCAGCAGCGGGACAGGGTCCAGGGCTTTCTTT. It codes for CASSGTGSRAFF. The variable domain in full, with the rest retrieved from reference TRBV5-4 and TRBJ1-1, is ETGVTQSPTHLIKTRGQQVTLRCSSQSGHNTVSWYQQALGQGPQFIFQYYREEENGRGNFPPRFSGLQFPNYSSELNVNALELDDSALYLCASSGTGSRAFFGQGTRLTVV.

The CDR3 region has the DNA TGTGCCAGCAGCTTTTGGCGGGCAGGGGGGGAGACCCAGTACTTC. This encodes CASSFWRAGGETQYF. This chain links TRBV5-4 with TRBJ2-5; D may be TRBD1 (7 bases). Germline assignment: CDR1 SGHNT and CDR2 YYREEE (reference sequence). Trimming pared 2 bases from V and 5 bases from J, leaving 16 bases between. The length of the CDR3 is 15 residues.

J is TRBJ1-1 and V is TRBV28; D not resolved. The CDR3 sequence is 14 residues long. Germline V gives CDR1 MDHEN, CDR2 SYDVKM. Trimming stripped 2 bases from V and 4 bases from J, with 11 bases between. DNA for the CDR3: TGTGCCAGCAGTTTAGTGGCAGGAATCACTGAAGCTTTCTTT. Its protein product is CASSLVAGITEAFF.

CDR3 residues: CASSLVGEETQYF. The DNA for the CDR3 is TGTGCCAGCAGCTTAGTAGGGGAAGAGACCCAGTACTTC. The J gene is TRBJ2-5, the V gene TRBV11-3; perhaps TRBD1 as D (5 bases). CDR1 and CDR2 from the germline V gene are SGHNT and YENEEA. V dropped 1 base and J dropped 3 bases, with 6 bases sitting between them. The CDR3 consists of 13 residues.

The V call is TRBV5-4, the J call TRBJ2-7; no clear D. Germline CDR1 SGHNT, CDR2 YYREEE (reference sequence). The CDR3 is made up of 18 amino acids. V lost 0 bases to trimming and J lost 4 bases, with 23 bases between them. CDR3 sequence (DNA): TGTGCCAGCAGCTTGGGGTATGGGCCAAATTGGGCTCCTTACGAGCAGTACTTC. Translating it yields CASSLGYGPNWAPYEQYF.

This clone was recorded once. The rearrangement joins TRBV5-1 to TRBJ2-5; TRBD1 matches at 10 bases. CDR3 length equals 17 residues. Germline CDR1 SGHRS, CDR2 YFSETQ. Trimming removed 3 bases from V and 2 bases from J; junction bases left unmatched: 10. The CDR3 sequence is CASSSFLGTGEQETQYF. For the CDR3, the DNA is TGCGCCAGCAGCTCCTTTTTAGGGACAGGGGAACAAGAGACCCAGTACTTC.

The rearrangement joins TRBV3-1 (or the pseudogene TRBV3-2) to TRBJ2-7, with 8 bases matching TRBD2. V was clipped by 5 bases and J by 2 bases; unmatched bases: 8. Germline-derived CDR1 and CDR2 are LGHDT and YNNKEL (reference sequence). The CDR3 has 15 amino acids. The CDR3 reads CASSSTPGGAYEQYF. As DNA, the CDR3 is TGTGCCAGCAGCTCCACCCCGGGGGGGGCCTACGAGCAGTACTTC.

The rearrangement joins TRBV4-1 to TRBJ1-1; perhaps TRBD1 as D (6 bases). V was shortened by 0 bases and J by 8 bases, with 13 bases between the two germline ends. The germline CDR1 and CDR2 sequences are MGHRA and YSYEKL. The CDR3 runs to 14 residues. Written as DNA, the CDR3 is TGCGCCAGCAGCCAAGACCTACAGGGTTTCGAAGCTTTCTTT. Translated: CASSQDLQGFEAFF.

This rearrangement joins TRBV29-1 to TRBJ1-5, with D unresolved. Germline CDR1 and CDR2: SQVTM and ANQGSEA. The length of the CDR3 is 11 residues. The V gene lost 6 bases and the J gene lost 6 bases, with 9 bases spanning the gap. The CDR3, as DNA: TGCAGCGTCCATATGCGTCAGCCCCAGCATTTT. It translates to CSVHMRQPQHF.

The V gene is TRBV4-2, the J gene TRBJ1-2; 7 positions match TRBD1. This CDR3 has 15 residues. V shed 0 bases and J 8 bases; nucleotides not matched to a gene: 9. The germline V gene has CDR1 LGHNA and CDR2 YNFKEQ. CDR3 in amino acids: CASSQDEGAGVGYTF. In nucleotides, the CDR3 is TGTGCCAGCAGCCAAGATGAGGGGGCAGGGGTCGGCTACACCTTC.

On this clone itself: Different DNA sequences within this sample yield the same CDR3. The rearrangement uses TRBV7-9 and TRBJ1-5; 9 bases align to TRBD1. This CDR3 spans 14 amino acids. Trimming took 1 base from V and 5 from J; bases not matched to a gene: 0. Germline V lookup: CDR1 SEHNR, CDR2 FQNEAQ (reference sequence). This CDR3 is CASSLGQGDQPQHF. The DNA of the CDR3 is TGTGCCAGCAGCTTAGGACAGGGGGATCAGCCCCAGCATTTT.

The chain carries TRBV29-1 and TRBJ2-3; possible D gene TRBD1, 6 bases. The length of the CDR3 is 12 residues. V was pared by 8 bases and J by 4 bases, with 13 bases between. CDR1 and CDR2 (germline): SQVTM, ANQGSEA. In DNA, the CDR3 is TGCAGCACCCTCTGGGGGCCAGATACGCAGTATTTT. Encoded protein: CSTLWGPDTQYF.

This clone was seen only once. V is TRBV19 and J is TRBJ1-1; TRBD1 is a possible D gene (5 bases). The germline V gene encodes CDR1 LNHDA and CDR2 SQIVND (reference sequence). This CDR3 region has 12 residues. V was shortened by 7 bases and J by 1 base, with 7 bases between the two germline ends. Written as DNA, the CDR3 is TGTGCCAGTAATGACAGGAACACTGAAGCTTTCTTT. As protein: CASNDRNTEAFF.

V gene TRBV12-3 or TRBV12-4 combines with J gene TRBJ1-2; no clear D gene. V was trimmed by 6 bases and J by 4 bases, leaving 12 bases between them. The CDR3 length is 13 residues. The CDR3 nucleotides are TGTGCCAGCAGCATCTCGGGGAGCTATGGCTACACCTTC. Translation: CASSISGSYGYTF.

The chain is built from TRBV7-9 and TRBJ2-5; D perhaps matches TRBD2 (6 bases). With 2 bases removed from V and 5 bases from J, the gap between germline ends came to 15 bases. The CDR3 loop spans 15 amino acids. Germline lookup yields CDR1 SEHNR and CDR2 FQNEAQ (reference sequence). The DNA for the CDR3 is TGTGCCAGCAGCTTAATTGGGGGAGGAGGGGAGACCCAGTACTTC. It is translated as CASSLIGGGGETQYF.